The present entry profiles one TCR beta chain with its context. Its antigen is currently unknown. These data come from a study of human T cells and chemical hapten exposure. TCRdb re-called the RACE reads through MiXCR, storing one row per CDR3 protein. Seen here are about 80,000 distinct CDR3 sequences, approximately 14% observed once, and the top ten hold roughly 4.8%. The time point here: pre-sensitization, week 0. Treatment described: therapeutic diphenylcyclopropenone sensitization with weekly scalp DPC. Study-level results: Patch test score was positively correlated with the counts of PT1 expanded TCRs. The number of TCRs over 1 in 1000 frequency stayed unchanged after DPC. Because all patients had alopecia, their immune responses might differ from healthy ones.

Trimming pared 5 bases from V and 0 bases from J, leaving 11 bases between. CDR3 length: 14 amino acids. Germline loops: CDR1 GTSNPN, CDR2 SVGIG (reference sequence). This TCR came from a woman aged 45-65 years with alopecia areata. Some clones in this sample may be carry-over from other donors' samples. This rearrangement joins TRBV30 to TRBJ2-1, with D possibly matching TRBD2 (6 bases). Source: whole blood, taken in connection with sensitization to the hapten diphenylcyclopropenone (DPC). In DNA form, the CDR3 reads TGTGCCTGGTCCCGGAGGGCCTCCTACAATGAGCAGTTCTTC. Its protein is CAWSRRASYNEQFF.